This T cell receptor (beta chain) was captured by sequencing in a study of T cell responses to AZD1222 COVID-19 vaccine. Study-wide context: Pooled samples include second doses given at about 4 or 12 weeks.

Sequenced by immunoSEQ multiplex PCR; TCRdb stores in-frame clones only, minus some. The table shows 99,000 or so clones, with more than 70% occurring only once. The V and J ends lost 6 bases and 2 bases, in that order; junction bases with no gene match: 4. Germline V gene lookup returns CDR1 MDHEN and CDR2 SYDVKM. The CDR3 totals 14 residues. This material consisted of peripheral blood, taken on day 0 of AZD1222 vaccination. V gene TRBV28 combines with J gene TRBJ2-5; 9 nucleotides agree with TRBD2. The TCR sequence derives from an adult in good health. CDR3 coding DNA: TGTGCCAGCAGAAAGAGCGGGAGGCAAGAGACCCAGTACTTC. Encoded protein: CASRKSGRQETQYF.